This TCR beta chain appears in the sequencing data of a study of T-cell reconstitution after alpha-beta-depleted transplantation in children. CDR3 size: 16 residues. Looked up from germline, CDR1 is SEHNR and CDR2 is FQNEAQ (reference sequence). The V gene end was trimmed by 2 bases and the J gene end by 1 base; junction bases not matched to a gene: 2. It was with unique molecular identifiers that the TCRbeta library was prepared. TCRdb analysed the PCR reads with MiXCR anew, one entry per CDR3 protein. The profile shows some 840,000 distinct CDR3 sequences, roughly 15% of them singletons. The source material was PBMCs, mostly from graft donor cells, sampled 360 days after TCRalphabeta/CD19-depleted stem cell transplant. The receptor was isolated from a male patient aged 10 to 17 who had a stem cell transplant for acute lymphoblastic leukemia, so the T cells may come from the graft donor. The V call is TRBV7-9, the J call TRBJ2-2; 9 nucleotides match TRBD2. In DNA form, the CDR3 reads TGTGCCAGCAGCTTACTAGCGGGACGGAACACCGGGGAGCTGTTTTTT. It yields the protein CASSLLAGRNTGELFF. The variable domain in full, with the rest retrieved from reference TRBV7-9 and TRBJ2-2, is DTGVSQNPRHKITKRGQNVTFRCDPISEHNRLYWYRQTLGQGPEFLTYFQNEAQLEKSRLLSDRFSAERPKGSFSTLEIQRTEQGDSAMYLCASSLLAGRNTGELFFGEGSRLTVL.